Below are 2 T cell receptor beta chains sequenced from a single sample in a study of T cell responses to AZD1222 COVID-19 vaccine. Assay used: immunoSEQ multiplex PCR; TCRdb lists only in-frame clones, some missing. In the table there are over 40,000 clones, 65% to 85% of which are singletons. Source: peripheral blood, taken on day 0 of AZD1222 vaccination. The origin of the receptors is an adult in good health.

This rearrangement joins TRBV4-1 to TRBJ1-1; D perhaps matches TRBD1 (5 bases). This CDR3 contains 14 residues. The germline V and J ends were trimmed by 4 bases and 4 bases, with 13 bases remaining between them. The germline V gene encodes CDR1 MGHRA and CDR2 YSYEKL. This CDR3 is CASSLQGEGTEAFF. The DNA for the CDR3 is TGCGCCAGCAGCCTTCAGGGAGAAGGCACTGAAGCTTTCTTT.

The chain employs TRBV5-1 and TRBJ2-3; 9 bases are shared with TRBD1. The CDR3 is 15 residues long. The J segment lost 5 bases and the V segment lost 0 bases, leaving 4 bases of the junction unmatched. CDR1 and CDR2 from the germline V gene are SGHRS and YFSETQ. DNA for the CDR3: TGCGCCAGCAGCTTGGCGACGGGACAGGGAGATACGCAGTATTTT. It is translated as CASSLATGQGDTQYF. The entire variable domain, with the rest obtained from reference TRBV5-1 and TRBJ2-3, is as follows: KAGVTQTPRYLIKTRGQQVTLSCSPISGHRSVSWYQQTPGQGLQFLFEYFSETQRNKGNFPGRFSGRQFSNSRSEMNVSTLELGDSALYLCASSLATGQGDTQYFGPGTRLTVL.